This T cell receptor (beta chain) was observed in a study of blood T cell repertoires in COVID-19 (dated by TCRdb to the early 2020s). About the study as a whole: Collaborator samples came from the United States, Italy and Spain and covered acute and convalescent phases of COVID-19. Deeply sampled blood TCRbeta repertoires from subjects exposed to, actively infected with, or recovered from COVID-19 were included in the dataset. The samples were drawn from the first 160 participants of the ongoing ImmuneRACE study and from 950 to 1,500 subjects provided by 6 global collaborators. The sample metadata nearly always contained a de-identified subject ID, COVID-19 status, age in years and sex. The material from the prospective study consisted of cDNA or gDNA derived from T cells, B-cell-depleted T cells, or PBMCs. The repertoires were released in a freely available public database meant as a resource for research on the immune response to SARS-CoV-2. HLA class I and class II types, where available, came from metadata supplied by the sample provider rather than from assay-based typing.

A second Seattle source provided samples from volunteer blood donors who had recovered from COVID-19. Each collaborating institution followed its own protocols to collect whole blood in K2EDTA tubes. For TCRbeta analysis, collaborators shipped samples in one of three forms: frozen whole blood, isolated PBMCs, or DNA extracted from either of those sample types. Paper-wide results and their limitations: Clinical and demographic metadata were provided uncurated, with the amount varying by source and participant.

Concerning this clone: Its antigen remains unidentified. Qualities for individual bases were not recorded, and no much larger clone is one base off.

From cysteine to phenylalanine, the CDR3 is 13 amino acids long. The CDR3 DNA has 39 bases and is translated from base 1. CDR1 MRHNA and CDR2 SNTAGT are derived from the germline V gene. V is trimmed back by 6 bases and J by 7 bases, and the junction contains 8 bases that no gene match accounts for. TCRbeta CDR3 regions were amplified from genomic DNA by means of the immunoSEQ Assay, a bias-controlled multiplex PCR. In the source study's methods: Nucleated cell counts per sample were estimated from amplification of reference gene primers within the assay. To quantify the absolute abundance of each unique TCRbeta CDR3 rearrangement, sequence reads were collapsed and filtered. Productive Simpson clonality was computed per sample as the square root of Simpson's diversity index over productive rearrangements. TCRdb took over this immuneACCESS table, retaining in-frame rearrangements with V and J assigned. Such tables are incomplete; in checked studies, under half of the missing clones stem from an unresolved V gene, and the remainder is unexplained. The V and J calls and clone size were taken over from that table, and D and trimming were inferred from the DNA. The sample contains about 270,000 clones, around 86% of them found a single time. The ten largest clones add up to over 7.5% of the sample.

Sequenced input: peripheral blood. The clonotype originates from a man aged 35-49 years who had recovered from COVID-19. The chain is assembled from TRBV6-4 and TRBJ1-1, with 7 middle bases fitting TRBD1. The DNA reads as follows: TGTGCCAGCAGCGCGCAATACAGGGGTGAAGCTTTCTTT. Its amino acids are CASSAQYRGEAFF.